One sample yielded the 2 T cell receptor beta chains listed below, sequenced in a study of beta chain features in type 1 diabetes (dated by TCRdb to about 2018). Receptor amplification or capture employed the immunoSEQ multiplex PCR assay. All of the isolated RNA was reverse transcribed with the High Capacity cDNA Reverse Transcription Kit, so expressed TCRB transcripts were sequenced. The table comes from immuneACCESS by way of TCRdb, which keeps in-frame sequences with V and J called. Part of the clones is missing from these tables; in studies checked, under half for an unresolved V gene and the rest for unknown reasons. Here the sample has hundreds of thousands of clones; 6.5% to 10% occur a single time. The ten largest clones take up 0.44% of the sample. The sample taken for sequencing was central memory CD4+ T cells from blood. The receptors here all came from a woman younger than 35 in good health.

The gene calls are TRBV6-5 and TRBJ2-2; 7 bases match TRBD1. The CDR3 is 15 amino acids. V was pared by 5 bases and J by 3 bases, with 6 bases of the junction left unmatched. Germline assignment: CDR1 MNHEY and CDR2 SVGAGI. The CDR3 coding sequence is TGTGCCAGCAGTGGCACAGGGGTTTACACCGGGGAGCTGTTTTTT. This codes for CASSGTGVYTGELFF.

The table lists this clone with a few counts. The rearrangement joins TRBV28 to TRBJ1-4; D possibly corresponds to TRBD1 (5 bases). Germline V gives CDR1 MDHEN, CDR2 SYDVKM. Trimming cost V 4 bases and J 8 bases, with 17 bases left between them. The CDR3 spans 15 residues. CDR3 nucleotide sequence: TGTGCCAGCAGTTCCGCCGGGACGGCCGGGGAAAAACTGTTTTTT. This codes for CASSSAGTAGEKLFF.